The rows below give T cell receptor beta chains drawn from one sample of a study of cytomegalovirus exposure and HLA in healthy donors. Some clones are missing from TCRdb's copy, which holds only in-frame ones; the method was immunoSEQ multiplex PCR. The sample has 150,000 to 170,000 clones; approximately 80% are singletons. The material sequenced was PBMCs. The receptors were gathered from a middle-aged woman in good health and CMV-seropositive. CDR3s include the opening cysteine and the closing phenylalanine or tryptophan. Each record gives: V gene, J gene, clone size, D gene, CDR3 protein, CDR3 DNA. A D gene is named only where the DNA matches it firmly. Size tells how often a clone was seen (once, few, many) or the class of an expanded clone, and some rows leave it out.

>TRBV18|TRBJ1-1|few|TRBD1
CASSPATGGKNTEAFF
TGTGCCAGCTCACCTGCGACAGGGGGGAAGAACACTGAAGCTTTCTTT
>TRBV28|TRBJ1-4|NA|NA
CASSLQGFEKLFF
TGTGCCAGCAGTTTGCAGGGCTTTGAAAAACTGTTTTTT
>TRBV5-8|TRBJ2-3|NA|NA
CASSLLASWADTQYF
TGTGCCAGCAGCTTGTTAGCTAGCTGGGCAGATACGCAGTATTTT
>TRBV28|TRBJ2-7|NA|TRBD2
CASEAGGAYEQYF
TGTGCCAGCGAGGCGGGAGGGGCTTACGAGCAGTACTTC
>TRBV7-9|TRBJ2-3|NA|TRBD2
CASSSTSGRTDTQYF
TGTGCCAGCAGCTCAACTAGCGGGAGGACAGATACGCAGTATTTT
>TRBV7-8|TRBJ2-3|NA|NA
CASSLVGTGDTQYF
TGTGCCAGCAGCCTCGTCGGTACTGGAGATACGCAGTATTTT
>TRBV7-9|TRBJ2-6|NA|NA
CASSFPVFSGANVLTF
TGTGCCAGCAGCTTCCCGGTTTTCTCTGGGGCCAACGTCCTGACTTTC
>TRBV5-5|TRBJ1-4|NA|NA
CASSLNNRALNEKLFF
TGTGCCAGCAGCTTAAATAACAGGGCTCTTAATGAAAAACTGTTTTTT
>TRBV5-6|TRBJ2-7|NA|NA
CASSRGAEYEQYF
TGTGCCAGCAGCCGTGGGGCCGAGTACGAGCAGTACTTC
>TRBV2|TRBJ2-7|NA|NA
CASRGTSTVPNEQYF
TGTGCCAGCAGAGGGACATCAACGGTTCCCAACGAGCAGTACTTC
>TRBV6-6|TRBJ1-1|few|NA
CASRYTGKTEAFF
TGTGCCAGCAGGTATACAGGGAAAACTGAAGCTTTCTTT
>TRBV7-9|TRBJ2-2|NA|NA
CASSGPGELFF
TGTGCCAGCAGCGGCCCCGGGGAGCTGTTTTTT
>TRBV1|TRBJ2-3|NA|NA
CTSSQGGAIMGGGVDTQYF
TGCACCAGCAGCCAAGGGGGAGCCATTATGGGCGGTGGCGTAGATACGCAGTATTTT
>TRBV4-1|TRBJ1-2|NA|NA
CASSQDHRVGYGYTF
TGCGCCAGCAGCCAAGACCACAGGGTCGGCTATGGCTACACCTTC
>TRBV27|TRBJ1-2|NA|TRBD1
CASSPRTGGYNYGYTF
TGTGCCAGCAGCCCCCGGACAGGCGGTTACAACTATGGCTACACCTTC
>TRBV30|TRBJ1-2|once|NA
CAWSSSTGQRVYGYTF
TGTGCCTGGAGTTCTTCGACAGGTCAAAGGGTCTATGGCTACACCTTC
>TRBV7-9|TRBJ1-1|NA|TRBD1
CASGQGGLWEAFF
TGTGCCAGCGGACAGGGGGGGCTCTGGGAAGCTTTCTTT
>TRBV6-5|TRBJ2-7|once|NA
CASSSSLEQYF
TGTGCCAGCAGTTCGTCGTTAGAGCAGTACTTC
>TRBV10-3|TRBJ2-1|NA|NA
CATTLLNEGEQFF
TGTGCCACCACGTTACTCAACGAGGGTGAGCAGTTCTTC
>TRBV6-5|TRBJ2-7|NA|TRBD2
CASSSGGAGEYEQYF
TGTGCCAGCAGTTCCGGGGGAGCGGGAGAGTACGAGCAGTACTTC
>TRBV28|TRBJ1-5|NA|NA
CASSILTPTSGKPQHF
TGTGCCAGCAGTATCTTGACACCGACTAGCGGGAAGCCCCAGCATTTT
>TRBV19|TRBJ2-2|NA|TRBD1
CASSIDRVGELFF
TGTGCCAGTAGTATCGACAGGGTCGGGGAGCTGTTTTTT
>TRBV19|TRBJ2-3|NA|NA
CASRGDRRSTDTQYF
TGTGCCAGTAGAGGGGATAGACGAAGCACAGATACGCAGTATTTT